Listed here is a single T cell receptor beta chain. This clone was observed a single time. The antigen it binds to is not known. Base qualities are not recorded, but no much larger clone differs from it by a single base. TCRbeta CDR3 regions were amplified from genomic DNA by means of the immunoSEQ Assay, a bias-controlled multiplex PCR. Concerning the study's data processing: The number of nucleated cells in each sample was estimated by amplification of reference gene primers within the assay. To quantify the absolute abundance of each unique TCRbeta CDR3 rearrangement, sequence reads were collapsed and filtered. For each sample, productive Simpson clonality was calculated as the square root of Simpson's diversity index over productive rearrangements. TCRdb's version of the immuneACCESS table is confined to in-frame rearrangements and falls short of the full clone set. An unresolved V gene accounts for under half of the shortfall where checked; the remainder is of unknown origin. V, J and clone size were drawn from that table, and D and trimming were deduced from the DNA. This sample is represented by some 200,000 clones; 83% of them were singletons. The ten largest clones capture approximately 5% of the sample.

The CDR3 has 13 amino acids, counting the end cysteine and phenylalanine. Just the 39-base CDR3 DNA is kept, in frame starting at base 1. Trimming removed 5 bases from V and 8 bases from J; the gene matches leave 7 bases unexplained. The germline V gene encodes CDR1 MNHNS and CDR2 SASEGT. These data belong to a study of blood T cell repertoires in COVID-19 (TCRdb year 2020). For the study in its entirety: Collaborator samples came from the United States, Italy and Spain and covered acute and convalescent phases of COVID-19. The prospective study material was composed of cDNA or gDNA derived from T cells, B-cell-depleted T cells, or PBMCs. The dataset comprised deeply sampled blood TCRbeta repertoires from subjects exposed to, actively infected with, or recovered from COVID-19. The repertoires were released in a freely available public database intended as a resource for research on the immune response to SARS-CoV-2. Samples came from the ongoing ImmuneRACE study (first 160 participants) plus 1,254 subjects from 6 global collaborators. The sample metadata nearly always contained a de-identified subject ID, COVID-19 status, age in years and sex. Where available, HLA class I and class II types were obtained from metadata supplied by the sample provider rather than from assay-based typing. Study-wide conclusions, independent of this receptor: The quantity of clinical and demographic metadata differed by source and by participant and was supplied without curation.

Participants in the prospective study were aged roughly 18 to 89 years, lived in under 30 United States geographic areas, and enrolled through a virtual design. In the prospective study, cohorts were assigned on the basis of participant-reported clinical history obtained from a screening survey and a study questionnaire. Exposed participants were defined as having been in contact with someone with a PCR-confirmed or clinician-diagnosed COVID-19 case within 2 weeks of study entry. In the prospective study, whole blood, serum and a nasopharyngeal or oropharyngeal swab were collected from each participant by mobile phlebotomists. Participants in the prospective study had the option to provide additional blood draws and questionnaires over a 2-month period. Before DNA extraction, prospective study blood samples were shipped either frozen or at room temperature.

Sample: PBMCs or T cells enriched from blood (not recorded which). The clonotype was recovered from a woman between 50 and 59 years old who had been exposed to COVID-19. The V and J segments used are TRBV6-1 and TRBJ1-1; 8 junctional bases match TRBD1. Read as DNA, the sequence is TGTGCCAGCAGTTTCCCACAGGGGGAAGAAGCTTTCTTT. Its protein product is CASSFPQGEEAFF.